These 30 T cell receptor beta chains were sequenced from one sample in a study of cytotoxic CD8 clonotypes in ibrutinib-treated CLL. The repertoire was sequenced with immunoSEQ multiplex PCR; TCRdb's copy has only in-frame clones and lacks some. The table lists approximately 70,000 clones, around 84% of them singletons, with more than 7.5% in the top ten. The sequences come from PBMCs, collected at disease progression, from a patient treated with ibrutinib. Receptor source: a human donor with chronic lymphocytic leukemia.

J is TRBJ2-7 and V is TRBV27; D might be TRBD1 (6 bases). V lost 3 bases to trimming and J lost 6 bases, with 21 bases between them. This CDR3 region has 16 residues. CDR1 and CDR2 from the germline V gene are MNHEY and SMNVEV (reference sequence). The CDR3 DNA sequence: TGTGCCAGCAGTTTGGGCGTAACAGGGTTAGGAAGCGAGCAGTACTTC. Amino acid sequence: CASSLGVTGLGSEQYF.

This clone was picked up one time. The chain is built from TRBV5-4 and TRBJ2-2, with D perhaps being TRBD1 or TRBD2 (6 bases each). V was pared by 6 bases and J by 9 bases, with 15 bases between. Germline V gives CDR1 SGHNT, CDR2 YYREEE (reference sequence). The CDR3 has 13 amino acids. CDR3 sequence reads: CASNSEGGWELFF. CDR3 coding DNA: TGTGCCAGCAACTCTGAGGGGGGCTGGGAGCTGTTTTTT.

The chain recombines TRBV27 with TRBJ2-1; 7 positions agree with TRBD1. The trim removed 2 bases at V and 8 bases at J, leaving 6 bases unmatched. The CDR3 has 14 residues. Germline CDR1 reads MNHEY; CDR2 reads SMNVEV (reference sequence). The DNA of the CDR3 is TGTGCCAGCAGTTTAAGGGACAGTTGGGATGAGCAGTTCTTC. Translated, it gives CASSLRDSWDEQFF.

The CDR3 DNA follows: TGTGCCAGCAGCCAAGGGGTTCGGACCGGCGTTACCTTC. Amino acids: CASSQGVRTGVTF. This chain links TRBV14 with TRBJ1-2; D is unclear. Trimming took off 1 base at V and 14 bases at J, with 17 bases between the two ends. The CDR3 loop spans 13 amino acids. Germline V lookup: CDR1 SGHDN, CDR2 FVKESK. Using reference TRBV14 and TRBJ1-2 for the parts outside the CDR3, the full variable domain is EAGVTQFPSHSVIEKGQTVTLRCDPISGHDNLYWYRRVMGKEIKFLLHFVKESKQDESGMPNNRFLAERTGGTYSTLKVQPAELEDSGVYFCASSQGVRTGVTFGSGTRLTVV.

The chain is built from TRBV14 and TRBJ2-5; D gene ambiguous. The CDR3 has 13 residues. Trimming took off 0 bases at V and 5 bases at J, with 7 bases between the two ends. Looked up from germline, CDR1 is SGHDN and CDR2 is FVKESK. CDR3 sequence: CASSQDPGETQYF. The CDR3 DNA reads TGTGCCAGCAGCCAAGATCCCGGGGAGACCCAGTACTTC.

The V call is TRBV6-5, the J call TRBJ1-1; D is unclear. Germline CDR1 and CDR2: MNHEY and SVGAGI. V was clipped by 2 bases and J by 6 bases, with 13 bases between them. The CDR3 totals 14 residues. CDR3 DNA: TGTGCCAGCAGTTACCGTCACGGGCCCCCTGAAGCTTTCTTT. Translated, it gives CASSYRHGPPEAFF.

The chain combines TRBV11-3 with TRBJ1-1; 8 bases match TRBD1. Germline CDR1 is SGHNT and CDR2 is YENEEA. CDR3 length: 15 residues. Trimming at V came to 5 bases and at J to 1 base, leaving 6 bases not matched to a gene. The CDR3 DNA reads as TGTGCCAGCAGCCCAGGGGGCTCGAGGAACACTGAAGCTTTCTTT. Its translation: CASSPGGSRNTEAFF.

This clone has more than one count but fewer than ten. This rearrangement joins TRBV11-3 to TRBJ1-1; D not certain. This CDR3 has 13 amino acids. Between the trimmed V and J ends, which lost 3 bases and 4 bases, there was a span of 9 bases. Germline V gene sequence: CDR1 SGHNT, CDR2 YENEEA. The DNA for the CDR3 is TGTGCCAGCAGCTTTATGGGGTCCACTGAAGCTTTCTTT. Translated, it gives CASSFMGSTEAFF.

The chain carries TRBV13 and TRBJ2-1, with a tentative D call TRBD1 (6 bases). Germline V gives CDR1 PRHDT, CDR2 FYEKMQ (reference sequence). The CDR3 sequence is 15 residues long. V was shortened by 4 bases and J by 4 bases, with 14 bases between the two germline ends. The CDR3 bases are TGTGCCAGCAGCTCCCGGGACACAATGTACAATGAGCAGTTCTTC. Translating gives CASSSRDTMYNEQFF.

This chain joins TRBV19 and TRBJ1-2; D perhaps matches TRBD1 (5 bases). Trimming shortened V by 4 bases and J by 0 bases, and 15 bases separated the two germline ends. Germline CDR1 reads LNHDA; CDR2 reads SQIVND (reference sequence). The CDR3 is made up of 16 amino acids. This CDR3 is CASSTGLPRSNYGYTF. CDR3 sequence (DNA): TGTGCCAGTAGTACGGGACTTCCGCGCTCTAACTATGGCTACACCTTC. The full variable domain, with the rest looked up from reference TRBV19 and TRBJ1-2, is DGGITQSPKYLFRKEGQNVTLSCEQNLNHDAMYWYRQDPGQGLRLIYYSQIVNDFQKGDIAEGYSVSREKKESFPLTVTSAQKNPTAFYLCASSTGLPRSNYGYTFGSGTRLTVV.

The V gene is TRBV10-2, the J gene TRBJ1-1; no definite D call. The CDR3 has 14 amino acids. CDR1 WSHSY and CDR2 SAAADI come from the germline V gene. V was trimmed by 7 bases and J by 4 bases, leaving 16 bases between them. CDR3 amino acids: CASKVQSAVTEAFF. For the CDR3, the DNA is TGCGCCAGCAAGGTACAGTCGGCCGTCACTGAAGCTTTCTTT.

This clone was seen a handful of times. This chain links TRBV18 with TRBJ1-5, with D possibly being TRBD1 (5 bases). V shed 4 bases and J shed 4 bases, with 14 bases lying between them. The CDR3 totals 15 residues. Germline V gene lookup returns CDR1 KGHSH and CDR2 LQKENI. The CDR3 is CASSLQAGENQPQHF. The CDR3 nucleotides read TGTGCCAGCTCACTACAGGCGGGGGAAAATCAGCCCCAGCATTTT.

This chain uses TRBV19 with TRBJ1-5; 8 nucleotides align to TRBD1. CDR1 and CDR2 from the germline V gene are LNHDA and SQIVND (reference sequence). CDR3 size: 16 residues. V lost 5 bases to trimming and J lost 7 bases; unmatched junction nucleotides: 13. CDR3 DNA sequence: TGTGCCAGTAGTGGGTCGGGACAGGTAGGAGAACAGCCCCAGCATTTT. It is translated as CASSGSGQVGEQPQHF.

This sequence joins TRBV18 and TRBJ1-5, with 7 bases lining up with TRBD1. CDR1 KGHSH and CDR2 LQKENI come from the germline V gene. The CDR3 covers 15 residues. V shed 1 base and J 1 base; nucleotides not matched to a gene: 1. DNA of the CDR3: TGTGCCAGCTCACCACAGGGGGCAAGCAATCAGCCCCAGCATTTT. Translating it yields CASSPQGASNQPQHF.

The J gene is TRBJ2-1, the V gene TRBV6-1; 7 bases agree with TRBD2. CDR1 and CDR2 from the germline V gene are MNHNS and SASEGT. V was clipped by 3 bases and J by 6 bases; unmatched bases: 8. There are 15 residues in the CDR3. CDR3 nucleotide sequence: TGTGCCAGCAGTGAGGGACTAAATCTGGCCAATGAGCAGTTCTTC. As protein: CASSEGLNLANEQFF.

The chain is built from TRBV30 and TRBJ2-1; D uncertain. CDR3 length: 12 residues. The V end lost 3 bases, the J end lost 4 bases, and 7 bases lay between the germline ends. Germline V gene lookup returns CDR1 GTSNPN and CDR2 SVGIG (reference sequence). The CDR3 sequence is CAWRVGYNEQFF. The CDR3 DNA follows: TGTGCCTGGAGGGTTGGGTACAATGAGCAGTTCTTC.

The CDR3 DNA reads TGTGCCAGCAGTTTATGGGGGGCCTATGGCTACACCTTC. This codes for CASSLWGAYGYTF. The J gene is TRBJ1-2, the V gene TRBV28; a possible D gene is TRBD1 (6 bases). The CDR3 spans 13 residues. The germline V and J ends were trimmed by 0 bases and 4 bases, with 6 bases remaining between them. Germline CDR1 and CDR2: MDHEN and SYDVKM.

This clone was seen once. CDR3 protein: CASREFWNNEQFF. The CDR3, as DNA: TGTGCCAGCAGAGAGTTTTGGAACAATGAGCAGTTCTTC. J is TRBJ2-1 and V is TRBV27, with D unresolved. Deletions cut 6 bases from V and 5 bases from J, with 11 bases between. Germline lookup yields CDR1 MNHEY and CDR2 SMNVEV (reference sequence). There are 13 residues in the CDR3.

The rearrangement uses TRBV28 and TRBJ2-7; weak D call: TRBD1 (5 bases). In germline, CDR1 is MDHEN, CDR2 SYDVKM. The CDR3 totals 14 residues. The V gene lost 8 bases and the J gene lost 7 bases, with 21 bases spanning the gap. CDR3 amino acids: CASPPRRGNGEQYF. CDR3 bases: TGTGCCAGCCCCCCCCGTAGGGGTAATGGGGAGCAGTACTTC.

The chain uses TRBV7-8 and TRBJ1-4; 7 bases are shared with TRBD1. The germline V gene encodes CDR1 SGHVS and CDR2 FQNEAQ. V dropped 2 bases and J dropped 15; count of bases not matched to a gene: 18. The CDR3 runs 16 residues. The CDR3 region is CASSLSFGQVREKLFF. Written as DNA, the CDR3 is TGTGCCAGCAGCTTATCTTTCGGACAGGTTCGGGAGAAATTGTTTTTT.

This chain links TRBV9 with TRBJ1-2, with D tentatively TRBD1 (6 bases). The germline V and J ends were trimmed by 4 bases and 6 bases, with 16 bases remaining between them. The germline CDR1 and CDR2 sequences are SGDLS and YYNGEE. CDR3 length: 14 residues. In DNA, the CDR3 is TGTGCCAGCAGCCTTCCTGGGGGGGCCGATGGCTACACCTTC. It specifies CASSLPGGADGYTF.

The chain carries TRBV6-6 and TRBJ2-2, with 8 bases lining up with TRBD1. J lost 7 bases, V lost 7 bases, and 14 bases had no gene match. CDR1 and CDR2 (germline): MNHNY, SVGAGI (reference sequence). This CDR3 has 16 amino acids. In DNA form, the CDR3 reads TGTGCCAGCACCAGTTCAGGACAGGGTCTTGGCGGGGAGCTGTTTTTT. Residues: CASTSSGQGLGGELFF.

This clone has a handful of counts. The CDR3 loop reads CASSPRDTKETQYF. The CDR3 DNA is TGTGCCAGCTCACCCCGGGACACTAAAGAGACCCAGTACTTC. J is TRBJ2-5 and V is TRBV18, with D tentatively TRBD1 (6 bases). The V gene's germline CDR1 is KGHSH and CDR2 LQKENI. This CDR3 has 14 amino acids. The ends were cut back, 3 bases at V and 3 bases at J, with 11 bases in the middle.

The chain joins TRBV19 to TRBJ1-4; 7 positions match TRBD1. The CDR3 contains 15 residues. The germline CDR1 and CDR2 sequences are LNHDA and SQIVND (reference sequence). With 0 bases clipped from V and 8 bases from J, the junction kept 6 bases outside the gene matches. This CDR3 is CASSIDPGTVEKLFF. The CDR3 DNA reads TGTGCCAGTAGTATAGATCCCGGGACAGTGGAAAAACTGTTTTTT.

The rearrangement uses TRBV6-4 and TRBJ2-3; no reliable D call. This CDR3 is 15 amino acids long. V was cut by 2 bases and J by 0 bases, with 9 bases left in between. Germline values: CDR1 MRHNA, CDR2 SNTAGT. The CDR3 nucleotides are TGTGCCAGCAGTGACGCCTGGGCGAGCACAGATACGCAGTATTTT. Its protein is CASSDAWASTDTQYF.

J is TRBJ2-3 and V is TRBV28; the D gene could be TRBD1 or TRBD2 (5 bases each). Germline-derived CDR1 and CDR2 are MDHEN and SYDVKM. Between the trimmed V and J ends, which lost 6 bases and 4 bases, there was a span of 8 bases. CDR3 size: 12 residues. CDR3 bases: TGTGCCAGCAGGGGACCCGCAGATACGCAGTATTTT. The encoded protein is CASRGPADTQYF.

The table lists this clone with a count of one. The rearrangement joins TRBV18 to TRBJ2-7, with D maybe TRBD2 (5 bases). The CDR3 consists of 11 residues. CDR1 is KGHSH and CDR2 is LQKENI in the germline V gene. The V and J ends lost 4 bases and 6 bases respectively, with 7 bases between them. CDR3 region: CASSLEGEQYF. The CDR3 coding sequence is TGTGCCAGCTCACTCGAGGGCGAGCAGTACTTC.

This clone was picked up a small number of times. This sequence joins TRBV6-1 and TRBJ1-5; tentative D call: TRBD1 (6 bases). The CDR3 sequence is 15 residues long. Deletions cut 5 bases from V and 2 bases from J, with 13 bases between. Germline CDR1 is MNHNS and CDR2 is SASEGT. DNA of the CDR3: TGTGCCAGCAGTTGGGGGGCGCAAGGCAATCAGCCCCAGCATTTT. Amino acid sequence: CASSWGAQGNQPQHF.

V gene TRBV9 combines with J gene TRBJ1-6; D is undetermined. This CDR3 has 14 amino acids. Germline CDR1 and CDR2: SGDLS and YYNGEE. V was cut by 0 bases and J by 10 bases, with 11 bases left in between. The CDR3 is CASSVDWAGSPLHF. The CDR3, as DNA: TGTGCCAGCAGCGTAGATTGGGCTGGGTCACCCCTCCACTTT.

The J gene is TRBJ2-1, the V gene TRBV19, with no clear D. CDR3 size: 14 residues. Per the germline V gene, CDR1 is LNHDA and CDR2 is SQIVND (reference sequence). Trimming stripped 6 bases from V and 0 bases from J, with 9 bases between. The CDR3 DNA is TGTGCCAGTAGCCAACCTGGCTCCTACAATGAGCAGTTCTTC. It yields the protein CASSQPGSYNEQFF.